The 22 T cell receptor beta chains reported below all come from one sample, sequenced in a study of patients and donors after allogeneic stem cell transplantation (dated by TCRdb to 2020 to 2022). Libraries were constructed by RT-PCR. TCRdb lists the instrument as NextSeq 550. TCRdb handled the public reads itself, with Q25 trimming in fastp and clone calling in MiXCR, and kept productive beta chains. A single entry per CDR3 protein holds the most common genes and DNA from its merged rows. The sample table contains about 100,000 distinct CDR3 sequences; only one count was recorded for approximately 40% of them. The ten largest clones take up 27% of the sample. The sample taken for sequencing was blood, either unsorted or a sorted T cell fraction (not recorded which). Receptor source: a human donor who was either an allogeneic HSCT recipient or a stem cell or donor lymphocyte infusion donor (not recorded which). It is not recorded whose cells these are; they may come from a transplant donor.

There are a few counts of this clonotype. This chain's CDR3 is CASSSAAGGTNEQFF. The CDR3 nucleotides are TGTGCCAGCAGCTCAGCAGCGGGAGGAACGAATGAGCAGTTCTTC. The J gene is TRBJ2-1, the V gene TRBV11-2; 9 bases align to TRBD2. The CDR3 spans 15 residues. CDR1 and CDR2 from the germline V gene are SGHAT and FQNNGV. Losses at the gene ends were 4 bases for V and 7 bases for J; bases not matched to a gene: 8. Based on the CDR3 plus reference TRBV11-2 and TRBJ2-1, the full variable domain is EAGVAQSPRYKIIEKRQSVAFWCNPISGHATLYWYQQILGQGPKLLIQFQNNGVVDDSQLPKDRFSAERLKGVDSTLKIQPAKLEDSAVYLCASSSAAGGTNEQFFGPGTRLTVL.

The V and J genes are TRBV24-1 and TRBJ2-7; D ambiguous. The CDR3 spans 14 residues. Germline V gene lookup returns CDR1 KGHDR and CDR2 SFDVKD. Trimming took off 5 bases at V and 6 bases at J, with 16 bases between the two ends. The CDR3 protein is CATSGFGSSSEQYF. Written as DNA, the CDR3 is TGTGCCACCAGTGGGTTTGGCTCCTCGAGCGAGCAGTACTTC.

The rearrangement joins TRBV18 to TRBJ2-7; no clear D. Trimming stripped 6 bases from V and 4 bases from J, with 13 bases between. In germline, CDR1 is KGHSH, CDR2 LQKENI. CDR3 size: 13 residues. The CDR3 loop reads CASSGSERYEQYF. The CDR3, as DNA: TGTGCCAGCTCGGGGTCGGAACGTTACGAGCAGTACTTC.

This clonotype was counted many times. This chain joins TRBV12-3 or TRBV12-4 and TRBJ1-4; D remains unclear. The CDR3 contains 13 residues. V gave up 4 bases and J gave up 7 bases, with 10 bases separating them. The CDR3 is CASSSGVGEKLFF. The DNA of the CDR3 is TGTGCCAGCAGTTCCGGGGTGGGTGAAAAACTGTTTTTT.

The chain carries TRBV29-1 and TRBJ2-5; D gene uncertain. This CDR3 comprises 13 residues. The V gene lost 6 bases and the J gene lost 0 bases, with 11 bases spanning the gap. Germline V gene lookup returns CDR1 SQVTM and CDR2 ANQGSEA. CDR3 loop: CSVRRLYQETQYF. The CDR3, as DNA: TGCAGCGTGAGGAGACTGTACCAAGAGACCCAGTACTTC. The entire variable domain, with the rest obtained from reference TRBV29-1 and TRBJ2-5, is as follows: SAVISQKPSRDICQRGTSLTIQCQVDSQVTMMFWYRQQPGQSLTLIATANQGSEATYESGFVIDKFPISRPNLTFSTLTVSNMSPEDSSIYLCSVRRLYQETQYFGPGTRLLVL.

This chain joins TRBV15 and TRBJ2-5; D is unclear. CDR1 is LNHNV, CDR2 YYDKDF, per germline (reference sequence). The CDR3 is 16 residues long. V was trimmed by 0 bases and J by 1 base, leaving 12 bases between them. CDR3 bases: TGTGCCACCAGCAGAGATCAATTAGCTTTCCAAGAGACCCAGTACTTC. Its translation is CATSRDQLAFQETQYF.

The V call is TRBV5-1, the J call TRBJ2-1; tentatively, D is TRBD1 or TRBD2 (6 bases each). Trimming shortened V by 0 bases and J by 9 bases, and 22 bases separated the two germline ends. The V gene's germline CDR1 is SGHRS and CDR2 YFSETQ. This CDR3 is built from 17 residues. CDR3 bases: TGCGCCAGCAGCTTGGAACCCGGGGGCAACGCCGGGAGTGAGCAGTTCTTC. This translates into CASSLEPGGNAGSEQFF.

This chain connects TRBV25-1 to TRBJ2-2; perhaps TRBD1 as D (6 bases). Looked up from germline, CDR1 is MGHDK and CDR2 is SYGVNS. The length of the CDR3 is 15 residues. The V gene lost 3 bases and the J gene lost 0 bases, with 8 bases spanning the gap. CDR3 sequence: CASSEGQANTGELFF. The CDR3 DNA sequence: TGTGCCAGCAGTGAGGGACAAGCGAACACCGGGGAGCTGTTTTTT.

The chain carries TRBV20-1 and TRBJ2-7; the match to TRBD2 covers 9 bases. The ends lost 3 bases at V and 3 bases at J; junction bases unmatched: 12. The CDR3 is 16 residues long. CDR1 and CDR2 (germline): DFQATT, SNEGSKA (reference sequence). CDR3 bases: TGCAGTGCTAGTCTGGCGGGAGGGCTGAAGAGCTACGAGCAGTACTTC. It yields the protein CSASLAGGLKSYEQYF.

This clonotype was counted only a few times. The J gene is TRBJ2-5, the V gene TRBV12-5, with D maybe TRBD2 (5 bases). This CDR3 is built from 14 residues. V lost 1 base and J 2 bases, leaving 8 bases between the germline ends. Germline CDR1 reads LGHNT; CDR2 reads FRNRAP. For the CDR3, the DNA is TGTGCTAGTGGTTTGGGGACTGAGCAAGAGACCCAGTACTTC. Translated: CASGLGTEQETQYF.

As concerns this clonotype: The CDR3 carries no conserved terminal phenylalanine or tryptophan, so it likely arises from a read error. The chain couples TRBV29-1 to TRBJ1-2, with D maybe TRBD1 (5 bases). Germline-derived CDR1 and CDR2 are SQVTM and ANQGSEA. This CDR3 has 11 amino acids. V shed 6 bases and J shed 4 bases, with 9 bases lying between them. The CDR3 here is CSVSGPYGYTS. Written as DNA, the CDR3 is TGCAGCGTATCAGGGCCCTATGGCTACACCTCC.

Many counts were recorded for this clonotype. The chain employs TRBV20-1 and TRBJ2-1, with 7 bases identical to TRBD2. Trimming cost V 0 bases and J 7 bases; bases outside gene matches: 12. The CDR3 length is 16 residues. CDR1 and CDR2 (germline): DFQATT, SNEGSKA (reference sequence). CDR3 residues: CSARDSGGRTKNEQFF. The CDR3 DNA reads as TGCAGTGCTAGAGATTCGGGGGGAAGGACAAAGAATGAGCAGTTCTTC.

This clonotype was counted ten times or more. The chain joins TRBV12-3 or TRBV12-4 to TRBJ1-2; D is possibly TRBD1 (5 bases). The CDR3 sequence is 15 residues long. V lost 1 base to trimming and J lost 4 bases, with 13 bases between them. The CDR3 sequence: CASSLGAGPGYGYTF. Written as DNA, the CDR3 is TGTGCCAGCAGTTTAGGTGCAGGGCCAGGCTATGGCTACACCTTC.

The CDR3 protein is CASSKVDCEQYF. The CDR3 nucleotides are TGTGCCAGCAGCAAAGTCGACTGCGAGCAGTACTTC. The chain has TRBV21-1 and TRBJ2-7. TRBV21-1 is classified as a pseudogene. The CDR3 sequence is 12 residues long.

This chain links TRBV20-1 with TRBJ2-1; D possibly corresponds to TRBD2 (5 bases). This CDR3 comprises 15 residues. The V end lost 6 bases, the J end lost 1 base, and 16 bases lay between the germline ends. The V gene's germline CDR1 is DFQATT and CDR2 SNEGSKA (reference sequence). The CDR3 loop is CSAKRRQSSYNEQFF. CDR3 sequence (DNA): TGCAGTGCAAAGCGGCGGCAGAGTTCCTACAATGAGCAGTTCTTC.

The rearrangement uses TRBV7-2 and TRBJ1-3; D gene unclear. The CDR3 spans 12 residues. V lost 2 bases and J lost 2, with 1 base in between. The germline gives CDR1 SGHTA, CDR2 FQGNSA. The CDR3 nucleotides read TGTGCCAGCAGCTTAACTGGAAACACCATATATTTT. It yields the protein CASSLTGNTIYF.

The chain is built from TRBV27 and TRBJ1-1, with D uncertain. Germline values: CDR1 MNHEY, CDR2 SMNVEV (reference sequence). Deletions cut 7 bases from V and 4 bases from J, with 10 bases between. The CDR3 consists of 12 residues. CDR3 sequence reads: CASNLRVTEAFF. In DNA, the CDR3 is TGTGCCAGCAATCTAAGGGTCACTGAAGCTTTCTTT.

The rearrangement joins TRBV20-1 to TRBJ2-7; D gene ambiguous. Germline V lookup: CDR1 DFQATT, CDR2 SNEGSKA (reference sequence). V dropped 1 base and J dropped 4 bases, with 11 bases sitting between them. CDR3 length equals 13 residues. Here the CDR3 reads CSARAPSQYEQYF. The CDR3 nucleotides are TGCAGTGCTAGAGCCCCCTCCCAATACGAGCAGTACTTC.

In its sample, this clonotype was seen a few times. The V call is TRBV19, the J call TRBJ2-6; D remains unclear. There are 13 residues in the CDR3. Germline CDR1 and CDR2: LNHDA and SQIVND (reference sequence). The V and J ends lost 6 bases and 0 bases respectively, with 3 bases between them. The CDR3 loop is CASSYSGANVLTF. DNA of the CDR3: TGTGCCAGTAGCTACTCTGGGGCCAACGTCCTGACTTTC.

V is TRBV20-1 and J is TRBJ1-1, with D tentatively TRBD1 (5 bases). The germline V gene has CDR1 DFQATT and CDR2 SNEGSKA (reference sequence). The V end was cut by 0 bases, the J end by 9 bases, with 17 bases between. The CDR3 has 14 amino acids. CDR3 amino acids: CSARDPKGVVQAFF. In DNA, the CDR3 is TGCAGTGCTAGAGATCCAAAAGGGGTTGTACAAGCTTTCTTT.

DNA for the CDR3: TGTGCCAGCAGTTACTTCAGCAACGAGCAGTACTTC. It codes for CASSYFSNEQYF. This rearrangement joins TRBV6-2 or TRBV6-3 to TRBJ2-7; D remains ambiguous. V lost 1 base, J lost 5 bases, and 6 bases lay in between. This CDR3 contains 12 residues. Germline CDR1 MNHEY, CDR2 SVGEGT.

This rearrangement joins TRBV9 to TRBJ1-3; 9 bases are shared with TRBD1. This CDR3 has 14 residues. With V trimmed by 4 bases and J by 2 bases, 1 base remained unmatched. The germline CDR1 and CDR2 sequences are SGDLS and YYNGEE. CDR3 protein: CASSTGGTGNTIYF. The DNA for the CDR3 is TGTGCCAGCAGCACAGGGGGCACTGGAAACACCATATATTTT. Full variable domain (rest looked up from reference TRBV9 and TRBJ1-3): DSGVTQTPKHLITATGQRVTLRCSPRSGDLSVYWYQQSLDQGLQFLIQYYNGEERAKGNILERFSAQQFPDLHSELNLSSLELGDSALYFCASSTGGTGNTIYFGEGSWLTVV.